Presented here are 9 T cell receptor beta chains from one specimen sequenced in a study of blood T cell repertoires in COVID-19. Profiled with immunoSEQ multiplex PCR; TCRdb holds only in-frame clones, not every one. Of some 100,000 clones listed, 80% to 95% were seen once; the top ten hold more than 5%. The sample consisted of peripheral blood. The receptors originated from a man between 65 and 80 years old with acute or convalescent COVID-19.

The chain uses TRBV10-3 and TRBJ1-5; D is undetermined. This CDR3 has 13 residues. V was trimmed by 5 bases and J by 5 bases, leaving 10 bases between them. CDR1 and CDR2 from the germline V gene are ENHRY and SYGVKD. CDR3 in amino acids: CAISTDTYQPQHF. CDR3 coding DNA: TGTGCCATCAGTACTGACACGTATCAGCCCCAGCATTTT.

The chain uses TRBV2 and TRBJ2-7; D perhaps matches TRBD2 (6 bases). Per germline, CDR1 SNHLY and CDR2 FYNNEI. The CDR3 has 14 residues. V was trimmed by 5 bases and J by 3 bases, leaving 14 bases between them. CDR3 sequence: CASSRGGTYYEQYF. The CDR3 DNA sequence: TGTGCCAGCAGTCGAGGCGGGACCTACTACGAGCAGTACTTC. Drawing the rest from reference TRBV2 and TRBJ2-7, the complete variable domain is EPEVTQTPSHQVTQMGQEVILRCVPISNHLYFYWYRQILGQKVEFLVSFYNNEISEKSEIFDDQFSVERPDGSNFTLKIRSTKLEDSAMYFCASSRGGTYYEQYFGPGTRLTVT.

The chain links TRBV19 to TRBJ1-4; D is ambiguous. This CDR3 comprises 14 residues. CDR1 is LNHDA and CDR2 is SQIVND in the germline V gene (reference sequence). V was pared by 7 bases and J by 10 bases, with 19 bases between. Here the CDR3 DNA reads TGTGCCAGTAACCCAACGGGAGCGGTCGGAAAACTGTTTTTT. It specifies CASNPTGAVGKLFF.

The chain is built from TRBV5-1 and TRBJ2-2, with a weak D call TRBD2 (5 bases). Germline V gene lookup returns CDR1 SGHRS and CDR2 YFSETQ. Deletions cut 4 bases from V and 2 bases from J, with 12 bases between. The CDR3 has 15 amino acids. CDR3 residues: CASSDQADNTGELFF. Here the CDR3 DNA reads TGCGCCAGCAGCGATCAAGCGGATAACACCGGGGAGCTGTTTTTT.

With regard to this clone: Other DNA sequences in the sample encode the same CDR3. The chain links TRBV5-6 to TRBJ1-2; D unclear. Per the germline V gene, CDR1 is SGHDT and CDR2 is YYEEEE. The CDR3 runs to 13 residues. V gave up 1 base and J gave up 2 bases, with 6 bases separating them. The CDR3 DNA reads TGTGCCAGCAGCTTGCTGAGCAACTATGGCTACACCTTC. Translating gives CASSLLSNYGYTF.

CDR3 nucleotides: TGCGCCAGCAGCTTGGTAGTGGACACCGGGGAGCTGTTTTTT. This codes for CASSLVVDTGELFF. The chain uses TRBV5-1 and TRBJ2-2; D gene ambiguous. Germline assignment: CDR1 SGHRS and CDR2 YFSETQ. V lost 0 bases and J lost 3, with 6 bases in between. The CDR3 consists of 14 residues. The whole variable domain, remainder taken from reference TRBV5-1 and TRBJ2-2, is KAGVTQTPRYLIKTRGQQVTLSCSPISGHRSVSWYQQTPGQGLQFLFEYFSETQRNKGNFPGRFSGRQFSNSRSEMNVSTLELGDSALYLCASSLVVDTGELFFGEGSRLTVL.

The chain combines TRBV15 with TRBJ1-1, with 11 positions matching TRBD1. V lost 2 bases and J lost 0; bases outside the gene matches: 5. The germline CDR1 and CDR2 sequences are LNHNV and YYDKDF (reference sequence). This CDR3 is 17 amino acids long. The CDR3 reads CATSRRTGGGLNTEAFF. The CDR3 bases are TGTGCCACCAGCAGAAGGACAGGGGGCGGTTTGAACACTGAAGCTTTCTTT.

The chain is built from TRBV11-3 and TRBJ1-1; a weak D match, TRBD1 (6 bases). Trimming left V 9 bases short and J 0 bases short, with 14 bases between. The CDR3 has 14 residues. Germline-derived CDR1 and CDR2 are SGHNT and YENEEA. The CDR3 loop reads CASRQAALNTEAFF. The CDR3 DNA is TGTGCCAGTAGACAGGCAGCGTTGAACACTGAAGCTTTCTTT.

The chain employs TRBV29-1 and TRBJ2-7, with 10 bases aligning to TRBD1. CDR1 is SQVTM, CDR2 ANQGSEA, per germline. The CDR3 contains 14 residues. V gave up 7 bases and J gave up 6 bases; unmatched junction bases: 12. The CDR3 sequence: CSASRQTGGVEQYF. The CDR3 coding sequence is TGCAGCGCTTCCCGACAGACAGGGGGCGTCGAGCAGTACTTC.